A selection of T cell receptor beta chains follows, all from one sample in a study of CD8+ T cells in alopecia areata. Here immunoSEQ multiplex PCR was the method, and the copy in TCRdb shows in-frame clones only, minus some. The table shows 200,000 to 250,000 clones, with 50% to 75% occurring only once. The starting material was CD4+ T cells sorted from blood, obtained at week 4, from a patient treated with tofacitinib. The source is a human donor with alopecia areata. Each CDR3 is given with its conserved first and last residue. D genes are given only for firm matches. Clone size is shown for a subset of rows, as once, few, many or a class of expanded clone.

j_call | d_call | clone_size | v_call | cdr3_aa | cdr3_nt
TRBJ2-1 | TRBD2 | - | TRBV14 | CASSRSGGNEQFF | TGTGCCAGCAGCCGCTCGGGGGGGAATGAGCAGTTCTTC
TRBJ1-2 | - | - | TRBV15 | CATSRVLFGSRSGYTF | TGTGCCACCAGCAGAGTCCTATTCGGAAGTCGATCTGGCTACACCTTC
TRBJ1-1 | - | - | TRBV14 | CASSHGSLRTEAFF | TGTGCCAGCAGCCATGGCAGTCTTCGCACTGAAGCTTTCTTT
TRBJ1-1 | - | few | TRBV4-3 | CASSQITDTEAFF | TGCGCCAGCAGCCAGATAACGGACACTGAAGCTTTCTTT
TRBJ2-2 | - | - | TRBV5-6 | CASSEISTSRSGELFF | TGTGCCAGCAGCGAAATTAGCACTAGCCGGAGCGGGGAGCTGTTTTTT
TRBJ2-7 | - | once | TRBV19 | CASSKSSYEQYF | TGTGCCAGTAGTAAGTCATCATACGAGCAGTACTTC
TRBJ2-2 | - | - | TRBV29-1 | CSAHTGFNTGELFF | TGCAGCGCACACACAGGTTTTAACACCGGGGAGCTGTTTTTT
TRBJ1-6 | - | few | TRBV19 | CASSTDRRSYNSPLHF | TGTGCCAGTAGTACCGACAGGCGCTCCTATAATTCACCCCTCCACTTT
TRBJ1-6 | - | few | TRBV19 | CASSNALSTENSPLHF | TGTGCCAGTAGTAATGCACTTTCGACGGAGAATTCACCCCTCCACTTT
TRBJ1-6 | - | - | TRBV30 | CAWNRRNSPLHF | TGTGCCTGGAACAGAAGGAATTCACCCCTCCACTTT